The TCR beta chain under discussion was sequenced for a study of vaccination effects on CD4 cells after COVID-19. Study-level information: They grew a few million PBMC in each well, adding around 9 IU/ml IL-2 and approximately 9.2 ug/ml peptides. Findings of the study overall: Marked clonal contraction was seen in infection- and vaccine-induced clones late after vaccination.

Sequencing used immunoSEQ multiplex PCR; TCRdb keeps in-frame clones, though not all of them. Among about 73,000 clones listed, roughly four fifths were seen once. About this clone: The antigen remains unidentified.

The CDR3 consists of 16 residues. Trimming pared 0 bases from V and 0 bases from J, leaving 9 bases between. Germline V gives CDR1 WSHSY, CDR2 SAAADI. Isolation of CD4+ T cells took place after more than 9 days of culture. Two-dose vaccination with either BNT162b2 or mRNA-1273 was given to the participants. Nucleocapsid antibodies stayed negative before and after vaccination, showing no earlier SARS-CoV-2 infection. Researchers swapped half the medium for IL-2 medium on both days 3 and 7. Specimen: CD4+ T cells from PBMCs cultured without peptide, collected after COVID-19 vaccination. This receptor was obtained from a human donor who received a COVID-19 vaccine. The V gene is TRBV10-2, the J gene TRBJ2-4; D may be TRBD2 (6 bases). The CDR3 sequence is CASSESGGLAKNIQYF. CDR3 nucleotides: TGCGCCAGCAGTGAGTCGGGGGGACTAGCCAAAAACATTCAGTACTTC.